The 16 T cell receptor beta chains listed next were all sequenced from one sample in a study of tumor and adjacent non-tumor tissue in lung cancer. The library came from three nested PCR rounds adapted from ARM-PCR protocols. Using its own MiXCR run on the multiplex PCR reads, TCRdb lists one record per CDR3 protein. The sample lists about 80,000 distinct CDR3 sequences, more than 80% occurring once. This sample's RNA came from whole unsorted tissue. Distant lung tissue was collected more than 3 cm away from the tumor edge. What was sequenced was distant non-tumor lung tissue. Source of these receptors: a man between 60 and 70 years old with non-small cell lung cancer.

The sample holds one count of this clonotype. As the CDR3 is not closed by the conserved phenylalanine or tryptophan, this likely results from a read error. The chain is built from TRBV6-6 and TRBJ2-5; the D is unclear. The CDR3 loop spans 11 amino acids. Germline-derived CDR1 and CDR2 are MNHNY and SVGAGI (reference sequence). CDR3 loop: CASSPLESQYY. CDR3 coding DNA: TGTGCCAGCAGCCCTTTAGAGAGCCAGTACTAC.

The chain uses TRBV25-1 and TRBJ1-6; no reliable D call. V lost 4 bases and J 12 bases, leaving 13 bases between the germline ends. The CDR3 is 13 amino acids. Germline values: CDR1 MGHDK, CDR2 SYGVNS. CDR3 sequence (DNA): TGTGCCAGCAGTGTCGACACCGCACAACCCCTCCACTTT. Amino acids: CASSVDTAQPLHF.

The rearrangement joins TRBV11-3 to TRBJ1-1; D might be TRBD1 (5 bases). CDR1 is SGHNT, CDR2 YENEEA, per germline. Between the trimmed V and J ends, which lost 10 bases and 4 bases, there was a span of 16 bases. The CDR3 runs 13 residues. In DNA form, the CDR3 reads TGTGCCATCACCGTACAGGTAGGCACTGAAGCTTTCTTT. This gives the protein CAITVQVGTEAFF.

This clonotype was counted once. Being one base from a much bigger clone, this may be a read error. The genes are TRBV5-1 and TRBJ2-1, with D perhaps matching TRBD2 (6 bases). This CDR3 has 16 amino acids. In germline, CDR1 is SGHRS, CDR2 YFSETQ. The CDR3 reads CVSSLTRESSYNEQFF. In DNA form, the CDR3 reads TGCGTCAGCAGCTTGACGCGGGAAAGCTCCTACAATGAGCAGTTCTTC. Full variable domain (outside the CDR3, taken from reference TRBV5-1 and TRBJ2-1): KAGVTQTPRYLIKTRGQQVTLSCSPISGHRSVSWYQQTPGQGLQFLFEYFSETQRNKGNFPGRFSGRQFSNSRSEMNVSTLELGDSALYLCVSSLTRESSYNEQFFGPGTRLTVL.

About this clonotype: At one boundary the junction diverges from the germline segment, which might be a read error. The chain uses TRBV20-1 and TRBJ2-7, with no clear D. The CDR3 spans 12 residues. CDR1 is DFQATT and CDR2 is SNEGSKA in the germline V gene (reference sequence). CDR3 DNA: TGCTGTGCTAGTGAGCTCACCTACGAGCAGTACTTC. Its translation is CCASELTYEQYF.

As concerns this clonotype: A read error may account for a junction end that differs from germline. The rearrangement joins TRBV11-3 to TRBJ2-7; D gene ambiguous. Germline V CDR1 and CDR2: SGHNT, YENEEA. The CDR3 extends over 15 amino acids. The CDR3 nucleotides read TGTGCCAGCAGCTATCGGACCGGATTAGCCTATGAGCAGTACTTC. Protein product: CASSYRTGLAYEQYF.

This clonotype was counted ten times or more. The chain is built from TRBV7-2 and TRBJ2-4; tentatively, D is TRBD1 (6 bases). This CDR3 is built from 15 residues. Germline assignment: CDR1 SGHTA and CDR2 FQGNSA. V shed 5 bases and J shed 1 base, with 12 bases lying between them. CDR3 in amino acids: CASSSHTGAKNIQYF. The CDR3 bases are TGTGCCAGCAGCAGCCATACAGGGGCCAAAAACATTCAGTACTTC.

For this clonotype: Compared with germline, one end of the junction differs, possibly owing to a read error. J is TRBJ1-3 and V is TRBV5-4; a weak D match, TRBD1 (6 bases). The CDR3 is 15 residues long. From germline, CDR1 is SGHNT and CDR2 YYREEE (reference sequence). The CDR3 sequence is CASSLGIGGGDTIYF. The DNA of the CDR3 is TGTGCCAGCAGCTTGGGAATAGGGGGTGGAGACACCATATATTTT.

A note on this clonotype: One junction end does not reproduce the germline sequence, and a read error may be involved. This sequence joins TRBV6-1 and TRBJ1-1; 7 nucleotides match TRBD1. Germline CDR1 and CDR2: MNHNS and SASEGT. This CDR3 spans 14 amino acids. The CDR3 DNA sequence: TGTGCCAGCGGTGAAGACAGGGACGACATTGAAGCTTTCTTT. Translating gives CASGEDRDDIEAFF.

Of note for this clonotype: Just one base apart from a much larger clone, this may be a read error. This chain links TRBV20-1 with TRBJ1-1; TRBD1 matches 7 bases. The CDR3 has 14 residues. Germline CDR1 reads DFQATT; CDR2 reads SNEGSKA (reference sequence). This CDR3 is CRARVQGNSPEAFF. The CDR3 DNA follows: TGCAGAGCTAGAGTACAGGGGAATAGCCCTGAAGCTTTCTTT.

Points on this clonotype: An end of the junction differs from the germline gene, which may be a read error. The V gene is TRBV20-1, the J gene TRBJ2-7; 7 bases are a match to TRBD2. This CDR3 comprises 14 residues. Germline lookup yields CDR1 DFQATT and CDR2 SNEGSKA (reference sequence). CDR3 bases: TGCAGTACTAGCTCCCCCATCGGGAGGTATGACCAGTACTTC. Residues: CSTSSPIGRYDQYF.

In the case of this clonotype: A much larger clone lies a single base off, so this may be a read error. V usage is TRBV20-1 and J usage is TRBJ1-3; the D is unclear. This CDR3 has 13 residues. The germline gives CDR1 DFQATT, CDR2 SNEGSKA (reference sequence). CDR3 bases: TGCAGTGCCCCGACTATCTCTGGAAACATCATATATTTT. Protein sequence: CSAPTISGNIIYF.

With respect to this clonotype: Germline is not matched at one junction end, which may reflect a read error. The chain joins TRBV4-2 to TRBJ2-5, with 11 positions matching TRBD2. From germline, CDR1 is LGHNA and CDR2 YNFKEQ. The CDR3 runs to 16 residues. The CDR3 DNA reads TGTACCAGCAGCCAATGGCTAGCGGGGGGTCAAGAGACCCAGTACTTC. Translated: CTSSQWLAGGQETQYF.

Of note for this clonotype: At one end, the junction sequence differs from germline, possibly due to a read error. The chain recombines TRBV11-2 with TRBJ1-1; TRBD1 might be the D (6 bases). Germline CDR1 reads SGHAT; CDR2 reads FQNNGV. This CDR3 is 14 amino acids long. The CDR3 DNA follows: TGTGCCAGCAGTTTAGCAGGGAGGGACACTGAAGCTTACTTT. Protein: CASSLAGRDTEAYF.

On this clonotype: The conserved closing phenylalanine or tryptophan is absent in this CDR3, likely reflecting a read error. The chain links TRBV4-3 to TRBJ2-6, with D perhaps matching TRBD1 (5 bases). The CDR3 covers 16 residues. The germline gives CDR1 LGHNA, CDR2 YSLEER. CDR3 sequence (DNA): TGCGCCAGCAGCCAAGAGGCGGTATCTGGGGCCAACATCCTGACTTTA. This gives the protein CASSQEAVSGANILTL.

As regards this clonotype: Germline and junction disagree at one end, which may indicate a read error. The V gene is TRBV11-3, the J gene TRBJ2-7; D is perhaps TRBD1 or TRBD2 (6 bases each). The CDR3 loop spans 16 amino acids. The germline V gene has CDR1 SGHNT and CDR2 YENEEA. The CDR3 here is CANSLARGGHTYEQYF. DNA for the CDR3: TGTGCCAACAGCTTAGCCCGAGGGGGGCACACCTACGAGCAGTACTTC. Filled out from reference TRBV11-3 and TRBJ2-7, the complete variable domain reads EAGVVQSPRYKIIEKKQPVAFWCNPISGHNTLYWYLQNLGQGPELLIRYENEEAVDDSQLPKDRFSAERLKGVDSTLKIQPAELGDSAVYLCANSLARGGHTYEQYFGPGTRLTVT.